This T cell receptor (beta chain) emerged from a study of CD4+ T cells in melanoma. Overall study results and limits: Diverse differentiation states were reported for melanoma neoantigen-specific CD4+ T cells. CD8+ T cell, macrophage and B cell function reportedly correlated with neoantigen-specific CD4+ T cells.

This clone appeared a few times. Its antigen is currently unknown. Sequenced by immunoSEQ multiplex PCR; TCRdb stores in-frame clones only, minus some. The sample lists roughly 12,000 clones, approximately 74% seen once, with over 8.5% in the top ten. Material: cells from a culture (not recorded whether cultured in vitro). The origin of this receptor is a human donor with melanoma.

The CDR3 DNA sequence: TGTGCCATCAGTGACCGTACCGAGGATGAGCAGTTCTTC. It yields the protein CAISDRTEDEQFF. This chain joins TRBV10-3 and TRBJ2-1; D call uncertain. Trimming pared 3 bases from V and 8 bases from J, leaving 11 bases between. Per the germline V gene, CDR1 is ENHRY and CDR2 is SYGVKD. The CDR3 is 13 residues long.